This record covers a single T cell receptor (beta chain). The antigen is undetermined. These data belong to a study of cytomegalovirus exposure and HLA in healthy donors. Whole-study results and caveats: A link between a missense DCLRE1C variant and TCR beta V- and J-gene trimming emerged from a later analysis.

Per the germline V gene, CDR1 is LNHDA and CDR2 is SQIVND (reference sequence). The CDR3 is 14 residues long. J lost 7 bases, V lost 1 base, and 2 bases had no gene match. With 60 Vbeta and 13 Jbeta primers, the PCR was carried out. Authors' methods: Unique TCR beta chains numbered about 80 million in a later analysis, with around 12 million shared. The table came from immunoSEQ multiplex PCR; TCRdb's copy has only in-frame clones and leaves some out. V and J calls plus clone size are reproduced from that table; the DNA served to infer D and trimming. Of approximately 150,000 clones detected, 60% to 85% appear once; the ten largest clones hold less than 2%.

Sequencing was carried out using PBMCs. This clonotype originated in a woman between 18 and 29 years old in good health and CMV-seronegative. The chain recombines TRBV19 with TRBJ2-1, with 9 nucleotides matching TRBD2. CDR3 nucleotides: TGTGCCAGTAGTATAGGCGGGAGGGATAATGAGCAGTTCTTC. Translation: CASSIGGRDNEQFF. Drawing the rest from reference TRBV19 and TRBJ2-1, the complete variable domain is DGGITQSPKYLFRKEGQNVTLSCEQNLNHDAMYWYRQDPGQGLRLIYYSQIVNDFQKGDIAEGYSVSREKKESFPLTVTSAQKNPTAFYLCASSIGGRDNEQFFGPGTRLTVL.